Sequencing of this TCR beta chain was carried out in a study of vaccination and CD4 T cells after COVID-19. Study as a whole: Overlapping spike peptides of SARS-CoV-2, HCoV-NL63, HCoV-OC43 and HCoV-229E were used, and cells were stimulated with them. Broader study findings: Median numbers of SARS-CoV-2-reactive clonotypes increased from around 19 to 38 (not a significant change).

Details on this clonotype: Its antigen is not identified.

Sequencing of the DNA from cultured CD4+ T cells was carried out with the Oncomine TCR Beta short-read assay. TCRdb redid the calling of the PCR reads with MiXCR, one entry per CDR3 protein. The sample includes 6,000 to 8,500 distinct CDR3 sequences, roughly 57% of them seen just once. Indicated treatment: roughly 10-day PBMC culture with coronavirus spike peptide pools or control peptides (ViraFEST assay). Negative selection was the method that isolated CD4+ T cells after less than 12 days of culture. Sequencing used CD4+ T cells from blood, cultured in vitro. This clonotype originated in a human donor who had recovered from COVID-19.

The CDR3 region is CASSLYRGRTDTQYF. CDR3 sequence (DNA): TGTGCCAGCAGCTTGTACCGGGGGAGGACAGATACGCAGTATTTT. The chain links TRBV5-6 to TRBJ2-3, with D perhaps TRBD2 (6 bases). Trimming cost V 1 base and J 3 bases, with 12 bases left between them. This CDR3 is 15 amino acids long. Germline-derived CDR1 and CDR2 are SGHDT and YYEEEE. The whole variable domain, remainder taken from reference TRBV5-6 and TRBJ2-3, is DAGVTQSPTHLIKTRGQQVTLRCSPKSGHDTVSWYQQALGQGPQFIFQYYEEEERQRGNFPDRFSGHQFPNYSSELNVNALLLGDSALYLCASSLYRGRTDTQYFGPGTRLTVL.